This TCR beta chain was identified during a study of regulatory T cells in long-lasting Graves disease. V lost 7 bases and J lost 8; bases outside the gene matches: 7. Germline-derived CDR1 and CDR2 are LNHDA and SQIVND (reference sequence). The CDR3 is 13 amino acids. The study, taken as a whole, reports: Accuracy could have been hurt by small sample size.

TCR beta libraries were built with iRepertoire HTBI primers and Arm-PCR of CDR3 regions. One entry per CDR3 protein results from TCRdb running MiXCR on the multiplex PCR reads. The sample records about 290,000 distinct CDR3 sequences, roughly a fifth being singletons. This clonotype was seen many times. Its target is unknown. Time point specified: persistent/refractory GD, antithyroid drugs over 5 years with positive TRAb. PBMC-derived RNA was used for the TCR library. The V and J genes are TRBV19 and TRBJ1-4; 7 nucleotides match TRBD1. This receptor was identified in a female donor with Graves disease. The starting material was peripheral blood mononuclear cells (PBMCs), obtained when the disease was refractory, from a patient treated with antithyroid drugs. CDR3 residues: CASKITGAEKLFF. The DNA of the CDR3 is TGTGCCAGTAAGATAACAGGGGCGGAAAAACTGTTTTTT.